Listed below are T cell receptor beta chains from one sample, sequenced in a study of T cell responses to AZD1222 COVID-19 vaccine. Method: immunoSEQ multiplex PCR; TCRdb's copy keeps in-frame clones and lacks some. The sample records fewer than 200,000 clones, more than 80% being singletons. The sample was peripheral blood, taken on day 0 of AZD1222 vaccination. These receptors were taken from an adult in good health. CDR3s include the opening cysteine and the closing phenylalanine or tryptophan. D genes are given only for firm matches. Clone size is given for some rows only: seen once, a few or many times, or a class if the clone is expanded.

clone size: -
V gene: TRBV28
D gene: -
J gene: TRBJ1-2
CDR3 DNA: TGTGCCAGCTTCACTTTAAGGAAGGGCTACACCTTC
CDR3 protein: CASFTLRKGYTF

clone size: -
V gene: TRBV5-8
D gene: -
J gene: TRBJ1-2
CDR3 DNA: TGTGCCAGCAGCTTCCTCGGCGGACCCATGGGCTACACCTTC
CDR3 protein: CASSFLGGPMGYTF

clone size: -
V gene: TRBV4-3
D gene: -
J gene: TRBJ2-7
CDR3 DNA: TGCGCCAGCAGCCCAACTGAGGGGGGCCTCTACGAGCAGTACTTC
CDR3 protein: CASSPTEGGLYEQYF

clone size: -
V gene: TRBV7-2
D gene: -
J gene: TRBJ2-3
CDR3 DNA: TGTGCCAGCAGCTTGACATACGGAGATACGCAGTATTTT
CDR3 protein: CASSLTYGDTQYF

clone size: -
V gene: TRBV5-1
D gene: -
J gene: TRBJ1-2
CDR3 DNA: TGCGCCAGCAGCTTGGGTCAGACGAGTAGCTATGGCTACACCTTC
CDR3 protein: CASSLGQTSSYGYTF

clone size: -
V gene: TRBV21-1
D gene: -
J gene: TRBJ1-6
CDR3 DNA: TGTGCCAGCAGCAAATTCAGTAATTCACCCCTCCACTTT
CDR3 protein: CASSKFSNSPLHF

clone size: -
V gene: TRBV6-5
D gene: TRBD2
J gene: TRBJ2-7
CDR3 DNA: TGTGCCAGCAGTTACTCTACTAGCGGGGCCTACGAGCAGTACTTC
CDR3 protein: CASSYSTSGAYEQYF

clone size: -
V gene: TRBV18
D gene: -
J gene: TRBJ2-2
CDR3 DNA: TGTGCCAGCTCACCACCGAGGCACACCGGGGAGCTGTTTTTT
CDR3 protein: CASSPPRHTGELFF

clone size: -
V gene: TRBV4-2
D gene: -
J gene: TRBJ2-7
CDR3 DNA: TGTGCCAGCAGCCCGACGGGACTCAGCTCCTACGAGCAGTACTTC
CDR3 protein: CASSPTGLSSYEQYF

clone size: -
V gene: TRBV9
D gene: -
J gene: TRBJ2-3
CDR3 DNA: TGTGCCAGCAGCCTTGGGGCCTCAAGGAGTTTGGATACGCAGTATTTT
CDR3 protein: CASSLGASRSLDTQYF

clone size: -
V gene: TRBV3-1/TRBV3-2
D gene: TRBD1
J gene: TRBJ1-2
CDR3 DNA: TGTGCCAGCAGCGCCCAGGGGGCGGGTCGGTATGGCTACACCTTC
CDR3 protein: CASSAQGAGRYGYTF

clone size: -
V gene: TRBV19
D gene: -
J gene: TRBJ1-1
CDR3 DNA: TGTGCCAGTACCCTTTGGCAACGAAGCCCGAACACTGAAGCTTTCTTT
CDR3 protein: CASTLWQRSPNTEAFF

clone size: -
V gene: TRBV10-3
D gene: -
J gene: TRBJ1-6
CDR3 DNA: TGTGCCATCAGTGCAGGGAACCTGCCCCAGGGCAATTCACCCCTCCACTTT
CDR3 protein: CAISAGNLPQGNSPLHF

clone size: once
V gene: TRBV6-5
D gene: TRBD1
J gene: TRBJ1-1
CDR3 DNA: TGTGCCAGCAGTTTCGGGACAGTGAACACTGAAGCTTTCTTT
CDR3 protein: CASSFGTVNTEAFF

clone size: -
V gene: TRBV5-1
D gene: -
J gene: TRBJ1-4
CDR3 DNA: TGCGCCAGCAGCTTGTTATATATGTCGCCTAATGAAAAACTGTTTTTT
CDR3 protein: CASSLLYMSPNEKLFF

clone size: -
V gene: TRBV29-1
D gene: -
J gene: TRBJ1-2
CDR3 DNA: TGCAGCGTCGACAGGAGACATGCTGGCTACACCTTC
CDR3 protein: CSVDRRHAGYTF

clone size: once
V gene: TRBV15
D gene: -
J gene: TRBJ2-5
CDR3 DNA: TGTGCCACCACCCGAGTGTCGAATACAGCTGGGACCCAGTACTTC
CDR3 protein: CATTRVSNTAGTQYF

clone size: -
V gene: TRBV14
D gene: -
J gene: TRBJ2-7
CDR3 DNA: TGTGCCAGCAGCCAAGCGGTACTAGGAGGGGAGCAGTACTTC
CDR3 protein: CASSQAVLGGEQYF

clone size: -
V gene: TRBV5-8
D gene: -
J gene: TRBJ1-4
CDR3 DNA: TGTGCCAGCAGCGAATTTCGGGAAATTAATAATGAAAAACTGTTTTTT
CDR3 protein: CASSEFREINNEKLFF

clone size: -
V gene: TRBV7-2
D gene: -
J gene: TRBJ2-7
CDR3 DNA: TGTGCCAGCAGCTTTCAATCAGGGGGGAGCTCCTACGAGCAGTACTTC
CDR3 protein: CASSFQSGGSSYEQYF

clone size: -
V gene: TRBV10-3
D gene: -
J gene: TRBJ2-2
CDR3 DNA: TGTGCCATCAGTGAATTAGTTGCGGGGAGCGGGGAGCTGTTTTTT
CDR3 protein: CAISELVAGSGELFF

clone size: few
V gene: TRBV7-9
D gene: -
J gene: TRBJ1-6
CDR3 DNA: TGTGCCAGCAGCTTAGGAGAGAGGAATTCACCCCTCCACTTT
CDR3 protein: CASSLGERNSPLHF

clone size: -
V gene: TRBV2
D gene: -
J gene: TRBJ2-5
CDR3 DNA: TGTGCCAGCGGCGATGGACGTAACAGAGAGACCCAGTACTTC
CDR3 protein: CASGDGRNRETQYF

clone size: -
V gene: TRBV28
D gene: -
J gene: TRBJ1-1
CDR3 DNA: TGTGCCAGCAGTTTTAGGGTGATGGCTGAAGCTTTCTTT
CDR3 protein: CASSFRVMAEAFF

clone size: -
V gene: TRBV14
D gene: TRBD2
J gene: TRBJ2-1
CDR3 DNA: TGTGCCAGCAGCCCCCTGGGGGAGGGCCGCTATGAGCAGTTCTTC
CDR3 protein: CASSPLGEGRYEQFF

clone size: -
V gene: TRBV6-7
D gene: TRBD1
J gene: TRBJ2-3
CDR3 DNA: TGTGCCAGCAGTACGCCGGGACAGAAAACAGATACGCAGTATTTT
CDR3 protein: CASSTPGQKTDTQYF

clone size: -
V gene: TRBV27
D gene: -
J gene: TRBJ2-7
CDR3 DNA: TGTGCCAGCAGTTCTATCTCGGGACGGCCCATCTACGAGCAGTACTTC
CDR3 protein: CASSSISGRPIYEQYF

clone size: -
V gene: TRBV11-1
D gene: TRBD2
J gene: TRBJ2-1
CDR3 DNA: TGTGCCAGCGGACTAGCGGGAGGGTGGGAGCAGTTCTTC
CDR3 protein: CASGLAGGWEQFF

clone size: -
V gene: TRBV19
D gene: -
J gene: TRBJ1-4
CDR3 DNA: TGTGCCAGTAGTATAGACACAGATATAACTAATGAAAAACTGTTTTTT
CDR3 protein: CASSIDTDITNEKLFF

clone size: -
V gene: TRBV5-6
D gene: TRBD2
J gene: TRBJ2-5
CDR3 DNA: TGTGCCAGCAGCACCTGGGGCGGGAGGGCGTCTCAAGAGACCCAGTACTTC
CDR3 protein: CASSTWGGRASQETQYF

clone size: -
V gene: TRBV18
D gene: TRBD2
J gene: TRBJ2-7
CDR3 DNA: TGTGCCAGCTCAGGGGGACTAGCGGGAGGGCCGATGGACGAGCAGTACTTC
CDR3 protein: CASSGGLAGGPMDEQYF

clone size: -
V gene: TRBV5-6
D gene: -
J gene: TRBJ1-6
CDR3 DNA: TGTGCCAGCAGCTTGGGTGGGCCCCTCCACTTT
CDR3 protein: CASSLGGPLHF

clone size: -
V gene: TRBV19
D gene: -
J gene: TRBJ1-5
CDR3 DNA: TGTGCCAGTAGTATGACACAGAATAGCAATCAGCCCCAGCATTTT
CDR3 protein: CASSMTQNSNQPQHF

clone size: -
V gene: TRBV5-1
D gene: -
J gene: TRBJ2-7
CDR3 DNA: TGCGCCAGCAGCCAGGCCTGGGGATCCTCCTACGAGCAGTACTTC
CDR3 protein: CASSQAWGSSYEQYF

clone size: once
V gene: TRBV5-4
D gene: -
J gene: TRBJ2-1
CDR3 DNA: TGTGCCAGCAGCTTACAGGCGGGGGCTCCCTACAATGAGCAGTTCTTC
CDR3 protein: CASSLQAGAPYNEQFF

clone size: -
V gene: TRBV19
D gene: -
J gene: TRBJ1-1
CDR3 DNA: TGTGCCAGTAGTATAGGAACGGCCGTCCTGAACACTGAAGCTTTCTTT
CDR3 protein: CASSIGTAVLNTEAFF

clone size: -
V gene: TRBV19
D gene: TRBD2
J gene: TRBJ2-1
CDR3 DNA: TGTGCCAGTAGTCCTCGGACTAGCGGGAGAGCCCATGAGCAGTTCTTC
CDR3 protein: CASSPRTSGRAHEQFF

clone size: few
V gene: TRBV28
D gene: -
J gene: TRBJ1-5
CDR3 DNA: TGTGCCAGCAGTTTACTCCAGGGCCGTAATCGGCCCCAGCATTTT
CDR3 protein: CASSLLQGRNRPQHF

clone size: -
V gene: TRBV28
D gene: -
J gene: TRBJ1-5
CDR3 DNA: TGTGCCAGCCGAGTCGGAGGGCGTAATCAGCCCCAGCATTTT
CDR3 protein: CASRVGGRNQPQHF

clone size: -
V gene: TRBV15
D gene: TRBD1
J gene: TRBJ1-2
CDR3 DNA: TGTGCCACCAGCAGCCGGGACAGGGTCTATGGCTACACCTTC
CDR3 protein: CATSSRDRVYGYTF

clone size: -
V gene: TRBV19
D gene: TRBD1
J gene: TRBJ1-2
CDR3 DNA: TGTGCCAGTACCCCCGGCAGGGGGGTTAACTATGGCTACACCTTC
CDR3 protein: CASTPGRGVNYGYTF

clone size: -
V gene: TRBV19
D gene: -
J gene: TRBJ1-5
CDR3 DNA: TGTGCCAGTAGTATTCCAGGCCGAGGCAATCAGCCCCAGCATTTT
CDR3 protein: CASSIPGRGNQPQHF

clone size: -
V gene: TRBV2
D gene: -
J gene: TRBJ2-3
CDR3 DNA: TGTGCCAGCAGCGCGGACAGTAGCACAGATACGCAGTATTTT
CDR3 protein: CASSADSSTDTQYF

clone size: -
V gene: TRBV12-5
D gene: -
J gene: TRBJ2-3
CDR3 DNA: TGTGCTAGTGGTTTGGGGCCGTCAGGCACAGATACGCAGTATTTT
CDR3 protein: CASGLGPSGTDTQYF

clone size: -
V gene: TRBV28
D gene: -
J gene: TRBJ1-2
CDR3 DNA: TGTGCCAGCAGTTTTGGGGGGGGCGTAGGCGGCTACACCTTC
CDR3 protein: CASSFGGGVGGYTF

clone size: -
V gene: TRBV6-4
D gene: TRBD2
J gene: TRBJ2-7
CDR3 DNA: TGTGCCAGCATCTTAAGCGGGGCAGGGAACTCCTACGAGCAGTACTTC
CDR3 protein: CASILSGAGNSYEQYF